One TCR beta chain is described in this entry. The data originate from a study of blood T cell repertoires in COVID-19. Study information: Specimens from acute and convalescent COVID-19 originated in the United States, Italy and Spain. T cells, B-cell-depleted T cells, or PBMCs provided the cDNA or gDNA that served as material.

Across about 22 US areas, participants ranged in age from about 18 to 100 years. Grouping used clinical history reported by participants in a survey and questionnaire. Germline CDR1 is MNHEY and CDR2 is SMNVEV (reference sequence). V lost 6 bases and J lost 1; bases outside the gene matches: 7. The CDR3 loop spans 17 amino acids. The method was immunoSEQ multiplex PCR; TCRdb's version includes in-frame clones alone and lacks a portion of them. The data hold some 260,000 clones, with around 80% observed a single time. This sequence joins TRBV27 and TRBJ2-2; 11 positions agree with TRBD2. The specimen sequenced was PBMCs or T cells enriched from blood (not recorded which). The receptor's source is a man younger than 45 with acute COVID-19. CDR3 nucleotide sequence: TGTGCCAGCAGACCCCGACTAGCGGGAAGGAACACCGGGGAGCTGTTTTTT. Its translation: CASRPRLAGRNTGELFF.